The rows below give T cell receptor beta chains drawn from one sample of a study of blood T cells in healthy people across ages. A single record per CDR3 protein comes from TCRdb applying MiXCR to the 5' RACE reads. This repertoire shows about 1.8 million distinct CDR3 sequences, 49% found once; its top ten account for 2% to 2.5%. The sequenced material came from blood. These receptors originate from a woman aged 40 to 50 in good health. Each CDR3 is given with its conserved first and last residue. A D gene is named only where the DNA matches it firmly. Clone size is given for some rows only: seen once, a few or many times, or a class if the clone is expanded.

TRBJ2-4 | TRBV2 | TRBD2 | - | CASSASGGAKNIQYF | TGTGCCAGCAGTGCTAGCGGGGGAGCCAAAAACATTCAGTACTTC
TRBJ1-2 | TRBV7-2 | - | - | CASSLDAGPTYGYTF | TGTGCCAGCAGCTTAGATGCGGGGCCGACCTATGGCTACACCTTC
TRBJ1-6 | TRBV6-2/TRBV6-3 | TRBD1 | - | CASRLAPVGQRHSPPHF | TGTGCCAGCAGACTAGCGCCCGTGGGACAGCGTCATTCACCCCCCCACTTT
TRBJ2-1 | TRBV7-3 | TRBD2 | few | CASSISGGYNEQFF | TGTGCCAGCAGCATCTCCGGGGGGTACAATGAGCAGTTCTTC
TRBJ2-4 | TRBV7-9 | - | - | CASSLGGRSKNIQYF | TGTGCCAGCAGCTTAGGGGGGAGGTCCAAAAACATTCAGTACTTC
TRBJ1-2 | TRBV20-1 | TRBD1 | once | CSAPNPDRAGGGYTF | TGCAGTGCTCCCAACCCTGACAGGGCGGGGGGTGGCTACACCTTC
TRBJ2-3 | TRBV12-3/TRBV12-4 | - | few | CASTHGTTDTQYF | TGTGCCAGCACCCACGGGACTACAGATACGCAGTATTTT
TRBJ2-2 | TRBV7-2 | - | - | CASSYTGTHSSGELFF | TGTGCCAGCAGCTACACCGGGACCCACTCGTCGGGGGAGCTGTTTTTT
TRBJ2-7 | TRBV28 | - | - | CASSSGQGKQEAQYF | TGTGCCAGCAGTTCGGGCCAAGGTAAACAGGAGGCCCAGTACTTC
TRBJ2-5 | TRBV13 | - | - | CASSSSVRDGGETQYF | TGTGCCAGCAGCTCGTCCGTCCGGGACGGCGGGGAGACCCAGTACTTC
TRBJ1-2 | TRBV12-3/TRBV12-4 | TRBD1 | - | CASSLRTGGVGYTF | TGTGCCAGCAGTCTACGGACAGGGGGTGTTGGCTACACCTTC
TRBJ2-7 | TRBV7-9 | TRBD1 | - | CAIRDRECEQYF | TGTGCCATCCGGGACAGGGAGTGCGAGCAGTACTTC
TRBJ2-3 | TRBV10-3 | - | few | CAISAGQGPDTQYF | TGTGCCATCAGTGCCGGGCAGGGCCCAGATACGCAGTATTTT
TRBJ2-1 | TRBV27 | - | - | CASSPRTGFFGNEQFF | TGTGCCAGCAGTCCCCGAACAGGGTTTTTCGGCAATGAGCAGTTCTTC
TRBJ1-2 | TRBV13 | - | - | CASSSDGGLDYGYTF | TGTGCCAGCAGCTCAGACGGAGGATTGGACTATGGCTACACCTTC
TRBJ2-1 | TRBV29-1 | TRBD1 | few | CSVEGRYRGSQSEQFF | TGCAGCGTTGAAGGTCGGTACAGGGGGTCGCAATCTGAGCAGTTCTTC
TRBJ1-1 | TRBV20-1 | - | - | CSARDNQNTEAFF | TGCAGTGCTCGGGACAATCAGAACACTGAAGCTTTCTTT
TRBJ1-2 | TRBV12-3/TRBV12-4 | - | - | CASSPGPLKGNYGYTF | TGTGCCAGCAGTCCGGGACCCCTGAAGGGGAACTATGGCTACACCTTC
TRBJ2-7 | TRBV6-2/TRBV6-3 | - | few | CASRGPLYEQYF | TGTGCCAGCAGGGGTCCTCTCTACGAGCAGTACTTC
TRBJ1-4 | TRBV12-3/TRBV12-4 | - | few | CASSRQLNEKLFF | TGTGCCAGCAGCCGACAGCTCAATGAAAAACTGTTTTTT
TRBJ2-1 | TRBV12-3/TRBV12-4 | TRBD2 | few | CASSLLAGRDEQFF | TGTGCCAGCAGTTTGCTAGCGGGGCGGGATGAGCAGTTCTTC
TRBJ2-5 | TRBV3-1 | TRBD2 | - | CASSQASRLAGGQETQYF | TGTGCCAGCAGCCAAGCCTCAAGACTAGCGGGGGGGCAAGAGACCCAGTACTTC
TRBJ2-7 | TRBV3-1 | - | - | CASSQGSVPVRYF | TGTGCCAGCAGCCAAGGTAGCGTCCCGGTCCGGTACTTC
TRBJ2-7 | TRBV10-3 | - | few | CAISGGHLGSYEQYF | TGTGCCATCAGTGGGGGACACCTGGGCTCCTACGAGCAGTACTTC
TRBJ2-1 | TRBV25-1 | - | - | CASNDRGHNEQFF | TGTGCCAGCAATGATCGGGGGCACAATGAGCAGTTCTTC
TRBJ1-1 | TRBV12-3/TRBV12-4 | TRBD1 | - | CASTPGQGRGMNTEAFF | TGTGCCAGCACCCCCGGACAGGGGAGAGGGATGAACACTGAAGCTTTCTTT
TRBJ2-5 | TRBV18 | - | - | CASSPLQLQETQYF | TGTGCCAGCTCACCACTACAGCTCCAAGAGACCCAGTACTTC
TRBJ2-1 | TRBV7-2 | TRBD2 | - | CASSPAQGSTGGHNEQFF | TGTGCCAGCAGCCCAGCCCAAGGGTCAACGGGGGGGCACAATGAGCAGTTCTTC
TRBJ1-1 | TRBV3-1 | - | - | CASSQEIANTEAFF | TGTGCCAGCAGCCAAGAGATTGCGAACACTGAAGCTTTCTTT
TRBJ2-3 | TRBV5-6 | - | - | CASSLPTGPDTQYF | TGTGCCAGCAGCTTACCTACGGGCCCAGATACGCAGTATTTT
TRBJ1-1 | TRBV5-1 | TRBD1 | - | CASSYDRDSRYTEAFF | TGCGCCAGCAGCTACGACAGGGATAGTCGGTACACTGAAGCTTTCTTT